The rows below give T cell receptor beta chains drawn from one sample of a study of Graves' ophthalmopathy and Graves' hyperthyroidism. A single record per CDR3 protein comes from TCRdb applying MiXCR to the multiplex PCR reads. The profile shows approximately 460,000 distinct CDR3 sequences, approximately 15% of them singletons. Sequenced input: blood. These receptors all stem from a woman aged 30 to 39 with Graves' ophthalmopathy. CDR3s include the opening cysteine and the closing phenylalanine or tryptophan. The order of the fields is CDR3 protein, CDR3 DNA, V gene, clone size, D gene, J gene. A D gene is named only where the DNA matches it firmly. Size is stated for part of the rows, as once, few or many counts, or as a class when the clone is expanded.

CDR3 protein: CASIYTLRPLTEDTEAFF
CDR3 DNA: TGTGCCAGCATTTACACCCTACGACCCCTAACCGAAGACACTGAAGCTTTCTTT
V gene: TRBV12-3/TRBV12-4
clone size: .
D gene: .
J gene: TRBJ1-1

CDR3 protein: CASSLWTRRYPEAFF
CDR3 DNA: TGTGCCAGCAGTTTATGGACGAGACGGTATCCTGAAGCTTTCTTT
V gene: TRBV28
clone size: many
D gene: .
J gene: TRBJ1-1

CDR3 protein: CASSRDSGSGNTIYF
CDR3 DNA: TGTGCCAGCAGTCGGGACTCCGGATCTGGAAACACCATATATTTT
V gene: TRBV2
clone size: many
D gene: .
J gene: TRBJ1-3

CDR3 protein: CASSWGADGRRPQHF
CDR3 DNA: TGTGCCAGTAGTTGGGGGGCGGACGGTCGGCGGCCCCAGCATTTT
V gene: TRBV19
clone size: few
D gene: .
J gene: TRBJ1-5

CDR3 protein: CASSQTGSQSVTQYF
CDR3 DNA: TGTGCCAGCAGCCAGACCGGGTCTCAATCGGTGACCCAGTACTTC
V gene: TRBV3-1
clone size: few
D gene: .
J gene: TRBJ2-5

CDR3 protein: CASSPPTVNSPLHF
CDR3 DNA: TGTGCCAGCTCACCACCGACAGTTAATTCACCCCTCCACTTT
V gene: TRBV18
clone size: few
D gene: .
J gene: TRBJ1-6

CDR3 protein: CASSSSGGNYGYTF
CDR3 DNA: TGCGCCAGCAGCTCGTCGGGGGGGAACTATGGCTACACCTTC
V gene: TRBV5-1
clone size: .
D gene: .
J gene: TRBJ1-2

CDR3 protein: CASKGTVSSYEQYF
CDR3 DNA: TGTGCCAGCAAGGGTACAGTAAGCTCCTACGAGCAGTACTTC
V gene: TRBV6-5
clone size: many
D gene: .
J gene: TRBJ2-7

CDR3 protein: CSASGTGVAYGYTF
CDR3 DNA: TGCAGTGCCTCCGGGACGGGGGTAGCCTATGGCTACACCTTC
V gene: TRBV20-1
clone size: many
D gene: .
J gene: TRBJ1-2

CDR3 protein: CASSTTGRDVGEQYF
CDR3 DNA: TGCGCCAGCAGTACGACAGGGAGGGATGTCGGCGAGCAGTACTTC
V gene: TRBV10-1
clone size: many
D gene: .
J gene: TRBJ2-7

CDR3 protein: CASSSAGGPYEQYF
CDR3 DNA: TGTGCCAGCAGTTCTGCGGGAGGGCCCTACGAGCAGTACTTC
V gene: TRBV28
clone size: many
D gene: TRBD2
J gene: TRBJ2-7

CDR3 protein: CAWAGRGTSPLHF
CDR3 DNA: TGTGCCTGGGCGGGGAGGGGGACTTCACCCCTCCACTTT
V gene: TRBV30
clone size: .
D gene: .
J gene: TRBJ1-6

CDR3 protein: CASSPTGRGETQYF
CDR3 DNA: TGTGCCAGCAGCCCGACAGGGAGGGGAGAGACCCAGTACTTC
V gene: TRBV9
clone size: many
D gene: .
J gene: TRBJ2-5

CDR3 protein: CASSLDGRYNQPQHF
CDR3 DNA: TGTGCCAGCAGCTTGGACGGACGGTACAATCAGCCCCAGCATTTT
V gene: TRBV11-2
clone size: many
D gene: .
J gene: TRBJ1-5

CDR3 protein: CSAGTSGYYEQYF
CDR3 DNA: TGCAGTGCCGGGACTAGCGGATATTACGAGCAGTACTTC
V gene: TRBV20-1
clone size: many
D gene: TRBD2
J gene: TRBJ2-7

CDR3 protein: CASQGLARPQETQYF
CDR3 DNA: TGTGCCAGCCAGGGACTAGCGAGACCTCAAGAGACCCAGTACTTC
V gene: TRBV6-1
clone size: few
D gene: TRBD2
J gene: TRBJ2-5

CDR3 protein: CASRKNNVQSLKFTGELFF
CDR3 DNA: TGCGCCAGCAGGAAAAACAACGTGCAGAGCCTAAAATTCACCGGGGAGCTGTTTTTT
V gene: TRBV4-1
clone size: few
D gene: .
J gene: TRBJ2-2

CDR3 protein: CASTRPGQAGYGYTF
CDR3 DNA: TGTGCCAGTACAAGGCCAGGACAGGCGGGCTATGGCTACACCTTC
V gene: TRBV19
clone size: many
D gene: TRBD1
J gene: TRBJ1-2

CDR3 protein: CASSFWGGETQYF
CDR3 DNA: TGCGCCAGCAGCTTTTGGGGGGGAGAGACCCAGTACTTC
V gene: TRBV5-1
clone size: .
D gene: TRBD2
J gene: TRBJ2-5

CDR3 protein: CAISESPTRNSYEQYF
CDR3 DNA: TGTGCCATCAGTGAGTCCCCCACACGAAATTCCTACGAGCAGTACTTC
V gene: TRBV10-3
clone size: .
D gene: .
J gene: TRBJ2-7

CDR3 protein: CASSTVHTEAFF
CDR3 DNA: TGTGCCAGCAGTACAGTCCACACTGAAGCTTTCTTT
V gene: TRBV28
clone size: many
D gene: .
J gene: TRBJ1-1

CDR3 protein: CASSRDRGVDGYTF
CDR3 DNA: TGTGCCAGCAGCCGGGACAGGGGTGTGGATGGCTACACCTTC
V gene: TRBV12-3/TRBV12-4
clone size: many
D gene: TRBD1
J gene: TRBJ1-2

CDR3 protein: CASSLTPESDRWASYEQYF
CDR3 DNA: TGCGCCAGCAGCTTGACCCCCGAAAGTGACAGGTGGGCTTCCTACGAGCAGTACTTC
V gene: TRBV5-1
clone size: many
D gene: .
J gene: TRBJ2-7

CDR3 protein: CASSLARESSYEQYF
CDR3 DNA: TGCGCCAGCAGCTTGGCCCGCGAAAGCTCCTACGAGCAGTACTTC
V gene: TRBV5-1
clone size: many
D gene: .
J gene: TRBJ2-7

CDR3 protein: CAISESPEAFF
CDR3 DNA: TGTGCCATCAGTGAATCACCTGAAGCTTTCTTT
V gene: TRBV6-1
clone size: few
D gene: .
J gene: TRBJ1-1

CDR3 protein: CASRFTGLNQPQHF
CDR3 DNA: TGTGCCAGTAGGTTTACAGGCCTTAATCAGCCCCAGCATTTT
V gene: TRBV19
clone size: many
D gene: .
J gene: TRBJ1-5

CDR3 protein: CASRSHDRGNTEAFF
CDR3 DNA: TGTGCCAGCAGATCCCACGACAGGGGGAATACTGAAGCTTTCTTT
V gene: TRBV6-5
clone size: many
D gene: TRBD1
J gene: TRBJ1-1

CDR3 protein: CASRLGRELFF
CDR3 DNA: TGTGCCTCTAGGCTGGGAAGGGAGCTGTTTTTT
V gene: TRBV30
clone size: many
D gene: .
J gene: TRBJ2-2

CDR3 protein: CASSFLSGGAKPGELFF
CDR3 DNA: TGTGCCAGCAGCTTTTTGAGCGGGGGGGCCAAGCCCGGGGAGCTGTTTTTT
V gene: TRBV7-8
clone size: few
D gene: TRBD2
J gene: TRBJ2-2

CDR3 protein: CSVGGPAGAGELFF
CDR3 DNA: TGCAGCGTTGGGGGCCCGGCGGGGGCCGGGGAGCTGTTTTTT
V gene: TRBV20-1
clone size: many
D gene: .
J gene: TRBJ2-2

CDR3 protein: CASSFQGGYTEAFF
CDR3 DNA: TGCGCCAGCAGCTTCCAGGGTGGGTACACTGAAGCTTTCTTT
V gene: TRBV5-1
clone size: .
D gene: .
J gene: TRBJ1-1

CDR3 protein: CASSLTGGPTGWFGELFF
CDR3 DNA: TGTGCCAGCAGCTTAACAGGGGGCCCGACAGGGTGGTTCGGGGAGCTGTTTTTT
V gene: TRBV7-3
clone size: many
D gene: TRBD1
J gene: TRBJ2-2

CDR3 protein: CASSDLTGNQPQHF
CDR3 DNA: TGTGCCAGCAGTGATTTAACAGGGAATCAGCCCCAGCATTTT
V gene: TRBV2
clone size: many
D gene: .
J gene: TRBJ1-5

CDR3 protein: CASSLAPGPGELFF
CDR3 DNA: TGTGCCAGCAGCTTAGCGCCGGGTCCCGGGGAGCTGTTTTTT
V gene: TRBV7-2
clone size: many
D gene: .
J gene: TRBJ2-2

CDR3 protein: CASSSWTGYTEAFF
CDR3 DNA: TGTGCCAGCAGTTCATGGACAGGGTACACTGAAGCTTTCTTT
V gene: TRBV6-5
clone size: many
D gene: TRBD1
J gene: TRBJ1-1

CDR3 protein: CASSYSDRPDSSTYEQYF
CDR3 DNA: TGTGCCAGCAGTTACTCAGACCGCCCAGACTCTAGTACCTACGAGCAGTACTTC
V gene: TRBV6-5
clone size: many
D gene: .
J gene: TRBJ2-7

CDR3 protein: CASSLGWQTNTEAFF
CDR3 DNA: TGCGCCAGCAGCTTAGGTTGGCAGACGAACACTGAAGCTTTCTTT
V gene: TRBV5-1
clone size: many
D gene: .
J gene: TRBJ1-1

CDR3 protein: CSVLSGGGGTEAFF
CDR3 DNA: TGCAGCGTTCTATCCGGGGGCGGTGGGACTGAAGCTTTCTTT
V gene: TRBV29-1
clone size: many
D gene: .
J gene: TRBJ1-1